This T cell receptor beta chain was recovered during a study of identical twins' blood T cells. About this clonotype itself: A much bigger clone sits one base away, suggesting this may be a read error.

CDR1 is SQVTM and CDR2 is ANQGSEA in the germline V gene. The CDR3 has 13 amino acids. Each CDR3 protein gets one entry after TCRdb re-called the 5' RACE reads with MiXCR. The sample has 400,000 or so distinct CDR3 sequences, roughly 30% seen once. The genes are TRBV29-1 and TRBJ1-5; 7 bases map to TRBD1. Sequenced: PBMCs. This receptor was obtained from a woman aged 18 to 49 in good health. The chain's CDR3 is CSVLWDSDQPQRF. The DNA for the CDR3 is TGCAGCGTACTTTGGGACAGCGATCAGCCCCAGCGTTTT.